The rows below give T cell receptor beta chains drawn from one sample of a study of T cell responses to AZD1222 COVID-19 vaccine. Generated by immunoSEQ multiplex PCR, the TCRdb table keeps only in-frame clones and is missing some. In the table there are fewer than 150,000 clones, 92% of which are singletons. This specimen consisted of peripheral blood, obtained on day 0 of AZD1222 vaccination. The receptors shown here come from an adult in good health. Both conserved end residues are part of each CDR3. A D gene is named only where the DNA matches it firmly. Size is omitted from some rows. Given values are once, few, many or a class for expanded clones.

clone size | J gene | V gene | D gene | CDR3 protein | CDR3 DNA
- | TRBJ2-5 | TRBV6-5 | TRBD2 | CASSSGGEETQYF | TGTGCCAGCAGCTCGGGGGGGGAAGAGACCCAGTACTTC
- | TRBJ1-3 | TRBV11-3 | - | CASSSRDLCSGNTIYF | TGTGCCAGCAGCTCCCGGGACTTATGCTCTGGAAACACCATATATTTT
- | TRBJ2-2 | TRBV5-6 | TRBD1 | CASSGDRGRGGELFF | TGTGCCAGCAGCGGAGACAGGGGGCGGGGCGGGGAGCTGTTTTTT
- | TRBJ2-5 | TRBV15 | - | CATSRDNMAPIGETQYF | TGTGCCACCAGCAGAGATAACATGGCCCCGATAGGAGAGACCCAGTACTTC
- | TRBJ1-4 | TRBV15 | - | CATSRGPQVFNEKLFF | TGTGCCACCAGCAGAGGACCGCAAGTCTTTAATGAAAAACTGTTTTTT
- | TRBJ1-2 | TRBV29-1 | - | CSVEGGSGNYGYTF | TGCAGCGTTGAAGGAGGGTCGGGTAACTATGGCTACACCTTC
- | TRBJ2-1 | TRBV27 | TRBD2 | CASVRLAGTYNEQFF | TGTGCCAGCGTGAGACTAGCGGGAACCTACAATGAGCAGTTCTTC
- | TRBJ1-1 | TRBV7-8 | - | CASSPGTLSPEWTNTEAFF | TGTGCCAGCAGCCCAGGGACCCTATCCCCCGAATGGACGAACACTGAAGCTTTCTTT
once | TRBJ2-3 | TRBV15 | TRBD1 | CATSRRDRGRSDTQYF | TGTGCCACCAGCAGAAGGGACAGGGGAAGGTCAGATACGCAGTATTTT
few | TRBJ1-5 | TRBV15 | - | CATSSVRYSNQPQHF | TGTGCCACCAGCAGCGTGCGTTATAGCAATCAGCCCCAGCATTTT
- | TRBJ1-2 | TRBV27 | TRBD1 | CASSLFPLQGAGGYTF | TGTGCCAGCAGTTTATTCCCCCTACAGGGGGCGGGTGGCTACACCTTC
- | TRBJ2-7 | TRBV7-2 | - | CASKYDSEYEQYF | TGTGCCAGTAAATACGACAGTGAGTACGAGCAGTACTTC
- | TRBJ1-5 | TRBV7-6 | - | CASSEQPSNQPQHF | TGTGCCAGCAGCGAACAGCCTAGCAATCAGCCCCAGCATTTT
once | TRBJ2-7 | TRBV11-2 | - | CASSQIEGSSGYEQYF | TGTGCCAGCAGCCAAATCGAAGGGAGTAGCGGTTACGAGCAGTACTTC
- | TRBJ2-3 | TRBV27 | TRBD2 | CASSFGLAGSTDTQYF | TGTGCCAGCAGTTTTGGTCTAGCGGGGAGCACAGATACGCAGTATTTT
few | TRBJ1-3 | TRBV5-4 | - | CASSESPVSGNTIYF | TGTGCCAGCAGCGAGTCCCCAGTTTCTGGAAACACCATATATTTT
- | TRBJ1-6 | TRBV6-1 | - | CASSVIQGLSSYNSPLHF | TGTGCCAGCAGTGTCATACAGGGTCTAAGCTCCTATAATTCACCCCTCCACTTT
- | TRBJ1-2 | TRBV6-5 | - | CASFQLNSPNYGYTF | TGTGCCAGCTTCCAACTAAACAGCCCTAACTATGGCTACACCTTC
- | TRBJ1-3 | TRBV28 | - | CASSLTTGNTIYF | TGTGCCAGCAGTTTAACCACTGGAAACACCATATATTTT
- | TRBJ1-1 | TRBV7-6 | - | CASSLGPAGTEAFF | TGTGCCAGCAGCTTAGGACCAGCGGGCACTGAAGCTTTCTTT
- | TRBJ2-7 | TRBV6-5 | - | CASRDDPYEQYF | TGTGCCAGCAGGGACGACCCCTACGAGCAGTACTTC
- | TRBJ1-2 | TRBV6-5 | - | CASSSPTSIYNYGYTF | TGTGCCAGCAGTTCCCCTACGTCGATATATAACTATGGCTACACCTTC
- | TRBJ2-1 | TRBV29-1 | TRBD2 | CSVSPTSVLSNEQFF | TGCAGCGTGAGCCCTACTAGCGTTCTTTCTAATGAGCAGTTCTTC
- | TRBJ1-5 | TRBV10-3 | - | CAISESWGALAAVLNASNQPQHF | TGTGCCATCAGTGAGTCGTGGGGAGCCTTAGCTGCCGTACTTAATGCTAGCAATCAGCCCCAGCATTTT
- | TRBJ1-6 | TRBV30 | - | CAWKVKGQYDNSPLHF | TGTGCCTGGAAGGTCAAAGGACAGTACGATAATTCACCCCTCCACTTT
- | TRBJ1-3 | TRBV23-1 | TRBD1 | CASNRQGSSGNTIYF | TGCGCCAGCAATCGACAGGGTAGCTCTGGAAACACCATATATTTT
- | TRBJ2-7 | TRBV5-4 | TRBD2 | CASKPTSGSVVEQYF | TGTGCCAGCAAACCGACTAGCGGGAGCGTTGTCGAGCAGTACTTC
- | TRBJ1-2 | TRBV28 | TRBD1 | CASSLTGGDGYTF | TGTGCCAGCAGCCTGACAGGGGGCGATGGCTACACCTTC
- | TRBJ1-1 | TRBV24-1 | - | CATSDPKRVARAFF | TGTGCCACCAGTGACCCCAAGAGGGTTGCGAGAGCTTTCTTT
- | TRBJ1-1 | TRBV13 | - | CASILGGSNTEAFF | TGTGCCAGCATCCTAGGGGGTTCTAACACTGAAGCTTTCTTT
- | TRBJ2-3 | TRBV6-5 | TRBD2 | CATAGGVTDTQYF | TGTGCCACCGCGGGAGGGGTAACAGATACGCAGTATTTT
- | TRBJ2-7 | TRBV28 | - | CASSLLGDAQYF | TGTGCCAGCAGTTTATTGGGGGACGCGCAGTACTTC
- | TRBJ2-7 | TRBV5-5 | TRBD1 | CASSLAGTDSYEQYF | TGTGCCAGCAGCTTGGCCGGGACAGATTCCTACGAGCAGTACTTC
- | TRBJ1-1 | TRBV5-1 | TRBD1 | CASSPRDRGLGTEAFF | TGCGCCAGCAGCCCCCGGGACAGGGGGTTGGGCACTGAAGCTTTCTTT
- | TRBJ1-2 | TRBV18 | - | CASSPREDGYTF | TGTGCCAGCTCACCACGCGAAGATGGCTACACCTTC
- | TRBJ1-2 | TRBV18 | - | CASSPQGDYGYTF | TGTGCCAGCTCCCCACAGGGTGACTATGGCTACACCTTC
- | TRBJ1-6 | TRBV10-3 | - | CAISDSGASPLHF | TGTGCCATCAGTGACTCCGGCGCTTCACCCCTCCACTTT
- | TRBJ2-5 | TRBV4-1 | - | CASSQITGRRETQYF | TGCGCCAGCAGCCAAATCACAGGGAGACGAGAGACCCAGTACTTC
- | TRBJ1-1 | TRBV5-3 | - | CASRNTEAFF | TGTGCCAGTCGGAACACTGAAGCTTTCTTT
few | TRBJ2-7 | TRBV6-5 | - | CASSYKEGEYEQYF | TGTGCCAGCAGTTACAAAGAGGGGGAGTACGAGCAGTACTTC
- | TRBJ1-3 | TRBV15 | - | CATRGLSGNTIYF | TGTGCCACCAGGGGGTTGTCCGGAAACACCATATATTTT
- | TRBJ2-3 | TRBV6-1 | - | CASSEWGRAVTDTQYF | TGTGCCAGCAGTGAATGGGGCAGGGCGGTTACAGATACGCAGTATTTT
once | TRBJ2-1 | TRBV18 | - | CASSPSGYEQFF | TGTGCCAGCTCACCAAGTGGGTATGAGCAGTTCTTC
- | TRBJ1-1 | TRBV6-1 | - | CASSERVGEAFF | TGTGCCAGCAGTGAGAGAGTTGGTGAAGCTTTCTTT
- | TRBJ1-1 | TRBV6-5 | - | CASSYGRANTEAFF | TGTGCCAGCAGTTACGGTAGGGCCAACACTGAAGCTTTCTTT
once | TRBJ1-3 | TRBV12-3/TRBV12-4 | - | CAIKGNTIYF | TGTGCCATAAAGGGAAACACCATATATTTT
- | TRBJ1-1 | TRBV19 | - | CASSIDRDTEAFF | TGTGCCAGTAGTATAGATAGGGACACTGAAGCTTTCTTT
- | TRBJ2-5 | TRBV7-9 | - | CASSYEILKTQYF | TGTGCCAGCAGCTACGAAATTTTAAAGACCCAGTACTTC
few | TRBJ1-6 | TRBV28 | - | CASSLWGDSYNSPLHF | TGTGCCAGCAGTTTATGGGGGGACTCCTATAATTCACCCCTCCACTTT
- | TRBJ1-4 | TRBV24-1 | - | CATGEAGGEKLFF | TGTGCCACCGGAGAAGCCGGCGGTGAAAAACTGTTTTTT
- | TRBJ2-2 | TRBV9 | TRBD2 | CASSPGTSGDAGELFF | TGTGCCAGCAGCCCGGGGACTAGCGGGGACGCCGGGGAGCTGTTTTTT
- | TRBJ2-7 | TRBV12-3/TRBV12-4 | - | CASSSRGQQYF | TGTGCCAGCAGCTCCCGCGGGCAGCAGTACTTC
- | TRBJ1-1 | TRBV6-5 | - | CASSTTANTEAFF | TGTGCCAGCAGCACCACAGCGAACACTGAAGCTTTCTTT